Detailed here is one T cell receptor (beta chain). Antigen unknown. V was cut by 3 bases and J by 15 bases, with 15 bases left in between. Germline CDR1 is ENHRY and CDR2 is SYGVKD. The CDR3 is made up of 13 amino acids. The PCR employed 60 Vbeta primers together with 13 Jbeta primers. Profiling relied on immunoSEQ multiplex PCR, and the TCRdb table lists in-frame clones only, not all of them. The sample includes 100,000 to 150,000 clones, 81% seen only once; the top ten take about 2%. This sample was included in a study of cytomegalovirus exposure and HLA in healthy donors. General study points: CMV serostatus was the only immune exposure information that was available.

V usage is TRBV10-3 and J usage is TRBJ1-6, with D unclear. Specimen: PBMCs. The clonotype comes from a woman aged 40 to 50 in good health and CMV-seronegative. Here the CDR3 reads CAISDSIAVDLHF. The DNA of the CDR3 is TGTGCCATCAGTGACAGCATCGCGGTTGACCTCCACTTT.